This TCR beta chain was observed in a study of blood T cell repertoires in COVID-19. Across the whole study: The United States, Italy and Spain provided the acute and convalescent COVID-19 samples.

Germline V lookup: CDR1 LGHNT, CDR2 FRNRAP. The trim removed 11 bases at V and 4 bases at J, leaving 8 bases unmatched. The CDR3 runs 13 residues. Assay used: immunoSEQ multiplex PCR; TCRdb lists only in-frame clones, some missing. The sample has 380,000 or so clones, more than 65% seen once. The clonotype was recovered from a human donor with acute or convalescent COVID-19. The donor label of this sample is uncertain. Sequencing was carried out using peripheral blood. The chain joins TRBV12-5 to TRBJ1-1; TRBD1 matches at 9 bases. CDR3 nucleotide sequence: TGTGCTTCGGCTAGACAGGGGGTCACTGAAGCTTTCTTT. This codes for CASARQGVTEAFF. Based on the CDR3 plus reference TRBV12-5 and TRBJ1-1, the full variable domain is DARVTQTPRHKVTEMGQEVTMRCQPILGHNTVFWYRQTMMQGLELLAYFRNRAPLDDSGMPKDRFSAEMPDATLATLKIQPSEPRDSAVYFCASARQGVTEAFFGQGTRLTVV.